This T cell receptor (beta chain) was identified during a study of blood T cell repertoires in COVID-19. Overall study: Sites across the United States, Italy and Spain contributed samples from acute and convalescent COVID-19.

This CDR3 region has 12 residues. V was pared by 3 bases and J by 8 bases, with 11 bases between. Germline CDR1 and CDR2: SEHNR and FQNEAQ (reference sequence). Seattle patient enrollment occurred during active infection, with longitudinal follow-up thereafter. Original methodology: Nucleated cell counts were estimated from reference gene primer amplification. The assay was immunoSEQ multiplex PCR, and TCRdb's table has in-frame clones only and misses some. Clone size and V and J calls were adopted from that table, with D and trimming inferred from the DNA. The table lists some 76,000 clones, 65% to 85% of them singletons.

Sequences were obtained from peripheral blood. The chain is built from TRBV7-9 and TRBJ2-7, with D unclear. The receptor comes from a man aged 50-60 years with COVID-19, enrolled during active disease. In DNA form, the CDR3 reads TGTGCCAGCAGCTTGATCAGCGTCCAGCAGTACTTC. Translation gives CASSLISVQQYF.